This TCR beta chain stems from a study of CD8 T cells in ankylosing spondylitis. Broader study findings: A motif of roughly 8 highly homologous TCR beta variants was seen as apparently characteristic of ankylosing spondylitis blood. Both synovial fluid and blood in reactive arthritis had previously been reported to carry some motif variants. According to the report, clones linked to the disease were significantly enriched in matched synovial fluid samples taken from ankylosing spondylitis patients.

Per the germline V gene, CDR1 is SGHDT and CDR2 is YYEEEE. This CDR3 is 15 amino acids long. V shed 4 bases and J shed 5 bases, with 16 bases lying between them. About this clonotype: Antigen: not known. A much larger clone sits a single nucleotide away, making a read error possible. The CDR3 carries no conserved terminal phenylalanine or tryptophan, so it likely arises from a read error.

Each TCR beta library was made by quantitative 5'-RACE that incorporated molecular barcodes. TCRdb itself ran the 5' RACE reads through MiXCR, one entry per CDR3 protein. The table has some 63,000 distinct CDR3 sequences, 6.2% seen once. The TCR was taken from a male donor with ankylosing spondylitis. V is TRBV5-6 and J is TRBJ1-5; D might be TRBD1 (6 bases). Sequenced sample: synovial fluid, either unsorted or a sorted T cell fraction (not recorded which). CDR3 in amino acids: CASSRYRDEYQPQHS. CDR3 nucleotides: TGTGCCAGCAGCCGTTACAGGGATGAATATCAGCCCCAGCATTCT.